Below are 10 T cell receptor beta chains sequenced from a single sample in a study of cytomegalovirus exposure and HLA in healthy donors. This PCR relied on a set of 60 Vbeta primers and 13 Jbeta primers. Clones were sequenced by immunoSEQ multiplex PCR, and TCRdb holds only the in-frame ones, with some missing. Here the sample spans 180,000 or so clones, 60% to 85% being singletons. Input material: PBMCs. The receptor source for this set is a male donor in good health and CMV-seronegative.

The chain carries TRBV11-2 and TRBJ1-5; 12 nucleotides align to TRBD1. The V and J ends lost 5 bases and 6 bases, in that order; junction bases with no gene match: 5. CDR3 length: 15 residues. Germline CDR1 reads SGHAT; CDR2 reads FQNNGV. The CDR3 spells CASSTGTGGGQPQHF. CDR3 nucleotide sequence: TGTGCCAGCAGCACCGGGACAGGGGGCGGTCAGCCCCAGCATTTT.

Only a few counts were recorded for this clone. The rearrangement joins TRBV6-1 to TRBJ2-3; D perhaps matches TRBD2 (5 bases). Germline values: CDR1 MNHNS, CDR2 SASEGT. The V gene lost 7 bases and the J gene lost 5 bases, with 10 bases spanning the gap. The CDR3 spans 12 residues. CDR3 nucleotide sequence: TGTGCCAGCACAGACCGGGGAGATACGCAGTATTTT. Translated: CASTDRGDTQYF.

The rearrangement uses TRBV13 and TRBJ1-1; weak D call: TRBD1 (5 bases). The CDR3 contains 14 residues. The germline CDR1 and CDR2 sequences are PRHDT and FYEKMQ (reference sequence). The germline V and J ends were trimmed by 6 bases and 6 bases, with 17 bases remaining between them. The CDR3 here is CASSLGPRGAEAFF. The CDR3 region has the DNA TGTGCCAGCAGTTTGGGGCCCCGGGGGGCTGAAGCTTTCTTT.

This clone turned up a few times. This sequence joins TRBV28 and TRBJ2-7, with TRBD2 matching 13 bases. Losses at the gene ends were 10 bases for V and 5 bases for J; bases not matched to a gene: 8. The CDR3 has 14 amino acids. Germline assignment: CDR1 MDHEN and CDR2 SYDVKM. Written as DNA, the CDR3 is TGTGCCACCTACAGGACTAGCGGGAGCCACGAGCAGTACTTC. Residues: CATYRTSGSHEQYF.

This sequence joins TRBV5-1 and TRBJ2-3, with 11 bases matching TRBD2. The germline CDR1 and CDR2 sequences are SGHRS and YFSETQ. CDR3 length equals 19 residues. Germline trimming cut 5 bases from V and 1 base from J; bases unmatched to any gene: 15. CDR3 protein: CASSRTGTSGTGGTDTQYF. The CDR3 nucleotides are TGCGCCAGCAGTCGGACCGGGACTAGCGGAACCGGGGGCACAGATACGCAGTATTTT.

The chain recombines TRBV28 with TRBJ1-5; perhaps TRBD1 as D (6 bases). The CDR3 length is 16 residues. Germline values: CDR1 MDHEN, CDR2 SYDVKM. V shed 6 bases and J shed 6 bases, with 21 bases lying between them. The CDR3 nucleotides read TGTGCCAGCAGACTTTTCAGGGGTGACCGATCTCAGCCCCAGCATTTT. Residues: CASRLFRGDRSQPQHF.

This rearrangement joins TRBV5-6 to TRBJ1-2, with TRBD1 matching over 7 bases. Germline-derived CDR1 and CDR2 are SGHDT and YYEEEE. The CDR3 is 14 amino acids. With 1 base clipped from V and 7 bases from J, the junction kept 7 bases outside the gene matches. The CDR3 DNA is TGTGCCAGCAGCTTGAACCGGGACAGTAGTGGCTACACCTTC. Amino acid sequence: CASSLNRDSSGYTF.

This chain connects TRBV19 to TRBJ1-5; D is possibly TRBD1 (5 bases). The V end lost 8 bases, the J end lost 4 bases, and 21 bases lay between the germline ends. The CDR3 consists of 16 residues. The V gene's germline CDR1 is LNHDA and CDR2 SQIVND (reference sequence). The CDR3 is CASGASAGRGNQPQHF. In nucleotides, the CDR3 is TGTGCCAGTGGCGCTTCGGCGGGGCGAGGGAATCAGCCCCAGCATTTT.

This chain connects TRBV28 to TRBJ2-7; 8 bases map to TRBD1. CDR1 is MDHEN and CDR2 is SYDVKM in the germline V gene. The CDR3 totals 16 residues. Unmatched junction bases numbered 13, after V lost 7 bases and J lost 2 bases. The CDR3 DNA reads TGTGCCAGCATCCCGAATCATGGGACAGGAACCTACGAGCAGTACTTC. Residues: CASIPNHGTGTYEQYF. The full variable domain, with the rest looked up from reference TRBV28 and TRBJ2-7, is DVKVTQSSRYLVKRTGEKVFLECVQDMDHENMFWYRQDPGLGLRLIYFSYDVKMKEKGDIPEGYSVSREKKERFSLILESASTNQTSMYLCASIPNHGTGTYEQYFGPGTRLTVT.

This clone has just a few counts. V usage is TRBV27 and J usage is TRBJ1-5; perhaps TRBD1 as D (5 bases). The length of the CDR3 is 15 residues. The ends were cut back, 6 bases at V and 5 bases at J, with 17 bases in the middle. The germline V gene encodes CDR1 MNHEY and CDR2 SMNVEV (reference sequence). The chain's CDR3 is CASSYRGAGDQPQHF. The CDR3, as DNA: TGTGCCAGCAGCTACCGAGGTGCGGGGGATCAGCCCCAGCATTTT.